This T cell receptor beta chain was profiled in a study of regulatory T cells in long-lasting Graves disease. This CDR3 region has 19 residues. Trimming removed 1 base at V and 0 bases at J, with 16 bases between. Germline V gene sequence: CDR1 PRHDT, CDR2 FYEKMQ (reference sequence). Library construction for TCR beta used iRepertoire HTBI primers and Arm-PCR of CDR3 regions. MiXCR, applied by TCRdb to the multiplex PCR reads, yields one record per CDR3 protein. This table holds about 530,000 distinct CDR3 sequences, around 16% found once. This clonotype was seen once. Time point defined: newly diagnosed GD, antithyroid drugs for less than 3 months. There was RNA extracted from PBMCs, and the TCR library was made from it. The sample also formed part of further work on T cells in Graves' hyperthyroidism and ophthalmopathy.

This clonotype was obtained from a woman between 40 and 65 years old with Graves disease. The sample in question was peripheral blood mononuclear cells (PBMCs), obtained at new diagnosis, from a patient treated with antithyroid drugs. The gene calls are TRBV13 and TRBJ1-6; D uncertain. This chain's CDR3 is CASSLVPPGGSSYNSPLHF. Written as DNA, the CDR3 is TGTGCCAGCAGCTTAGTCCCCCCCGGAGGGAGCTCCTATAATTCACCCCTCCACTTT. Supplemented by reference TRBV13 and TRBJ1-6, the full variable domain reads AAGVIQSPRHLIKEKRETATLKCYPIPRHDTVYWYQQGPGQDPQFLISFYEKMQSDKGSIPDRFSAQQFSDYHSELNMSSLELGDSALYFCASSLVPPGGSSYNSPLHFGNGTRLTVT.